Shown below are 17 T cell receptor beta chains from a single sample sequenced in a study of beta chain features in type 1 diabetes. These receptors' targets are unknown. Findings of the study overall: Moderate yet significant TCRB CDR3 shortening was seen in Type 1 diabetes patients in all four CD4+ subsets.

Expressed TCRB transcripts were sequenced because the entire RNA isolate underwent reverse transcription. The repertoire was sequenced with immunoSEQ multiplex PCR; TCRdb's copy has only in-frame clones and lacks some. The data hold about 710,000 clones, with about 14% observed a single time. The sample comprised naive CD4+ T cells from blood. These receptors were obtained from a man between 18 and 35 years old with type 1 diabetes.

This clone was seen only a few times. The V call is TRBV25-1, the J call TRBJ2-1; D remains unclear. Germline assignment: CDR1 MGHDK and CDR2 SYGVNS. The CDR3 sequence is 13 residues long. The V and J ends lost 10 bases and 4 bases respectively, with 14 bases between them. CDR3 bases: TGTGCCACCCTAGGTCAGTGGTACAATGAGCAGTTCTTC. Amino acids: CATLGQWYNEQFF.

V usage is TRBV9 and J usage is TRBJ1-3; D might be TRBD1 (6 bases). This CDR3 is 15 amino acids long. The germline V gene encodes CDR1 SGDLS and CDR2 YYNGEE. Deletions cut 2 bases from V and 4 bases from J, with 13 bases between. CDR3 amino acids: CASSVGQPTGNTIYF. CDR3 DNA: TGTGCCAGCAGCGTCGGACAGCCTACGGGAAACACCATATATTTT.

The chain is built from TRBV29-1 and TRBJ2-7; D is unresolved. The CDR3 has 13 residues. Germline V gene lookup returns CDR1 SQVTM and CDR2 ANQGSEA. V gave up 4 bases and J gave up 2 bases, with 12 bases separating them. CDR3 loop: CSVGGAAPYEQYF. DNA of the CDR3: TGCAGCGTTGGAGGCGCCGCTCCCTACGAGCAGTACTTC.

This clone was found a few times. Distinct nucleotide sequences in the sample also encode this CDR3. The CDR3 DNA reads as TGTGCCTGGAGTAGCGGGGGGTCCACAGATACGCAGTATTTT. This sequence encodes CAWSSGGSTDTQYF. The V call is TRBV30, the J call TRBJ2-3, with TRBD2 matching 9 bases. Germline V lookup: CDR1 GTSNPN, CDR2 SVGIG (reference sequence). The CDR3 runs 14 residues. J was trimmed by 2 bases and V by 2 bases; bases with no gene match: 2.

The genes are TRBV28 and TRBJ1-6; D perhaps matches TRBD1 (5 bases). The CDR3 has 18 amino acids. V shed 5 bases and J shed 13 bases, with 30 bases lying between them. CDR1 is MDHEN, CDR2 SYDVKM, per germline. In nucleotides, the CDR3 is TGTGCCAGCAGTGCAGGGTTATCAGTGGGGAATTCACGGTCGCCCCTCCACTTT. Translated: CASSAGLSVGNSRSPLHF.

The gene calls are TRBV6-6 and TRBJ1-2; no reliable D call. CDR3 length equals 15 residues. Germline V gives CDR1 MNHNY, CDR2 SVGAGI (reference sequence). Deletions cut 0 bases from V and 3 bases from J, with 11 bases between. The CDR3 spells CASSYSEGRDYGYTF. The CDR3 DNA follows: TGTGCCAGCAGTTACTCCGAGGGCAGAGACTATGGCTACACCTTC.

This sequence joins TRBV4-1 and TRBJ2-5; 10 bases fit TRBD2. The V gene's germline CDR1 is MGHRA and CDR2 YSYEKL. The CDR3 is made up of 16 amino acids. V lost 1 base, J lost 5 bases, and 7 bases stayed unmatched. The CDR3 region has the DNA TGCGCCAGCAGCCAAGGGCTAGCGGGAGTAAGGGAGACCCAGTACTTC. Residues: CASSQGLAGVRETQYF.

This clone appeared a few times. This chain links TRBV4-2 with TRBJ2-3, with D possibly matching TRBD1 (5 bases). The CDR3 length is 14 residues. CDR1 is LGHNA and CDR2 is YNFKEQ in the germline V gene. V gave up 0 bases and J gave up 4 bases, with 8 bases separating them. CDR3 in amino acids: CASSQEGVADTQYF. The DNA for the CDR3 is TGTGCCAGCAGCCAAGAAGGGGTGGCAGATACGCAGTATTTT.

V is TRBV5-4 and J is TRBJ2-2; D might be TRBD2 (6 bases). V was shortened by 4 bases and J by 6 bases, with 13 bases between the two germline ends. Germline CDR1 is SGHNT and CDR2 is YYREEE (reference sequence). This CDR3 has 14 residues. CDR3 sequence: CASSRLDRSGELFF. The DNA of the CDR3 is TGTGCCAGCAGCCGACTAGATCGATCCGGGGAGCTGTTTTTT.

Only a few counts were recorded for this clone. The chain recombines TRBV9 with TRBJ1-1; the D gene is possibly TRBD1 (6 bases). The V gene lost 0 bases and the J gene lost 1 base, with 13 bases spanning the gap. The germline V gene encodes CDR1 SGDLS and CDR2 YYNGEE. The CDR3 spans 16 residues. The CDR3 loop reads CASSVVRGATNTEAFF. The CDR3 nucleotides are TGTGCCAGCAGCGTAGTGCGGGGGGCGACGAACACTGAAGCTTTCTTT. Combining the CDR3 with reference TRBV9 and TRBJ1-1 gives the whole variable domain DSGVTQTPKHLITATGQRVTLRCSPRSGDLSVYWYQQSLDQGLQFLIQYYNGEERAKGNILERFSAQQFPDLHSELNLSSLELGDSALYFCASSVVRGATNTEAFFGQGTRLTVV.

The sample holds a few counts of this clone. V and J are TRBV5-1 and TRBJ1-4; D is undetermined. The CDR3 covers 12 residues. Germline loops: CDR1 SGHRS, CDR2 YFSETQ. The V end lost 0 bases, the J end lost 6 bases, and 3 bases lay between the germline ends. The CDR3 coding sequence is TGCGCCAGCAGCTTGGAGGATGAAAAACTGTTTTTT. Translation gives CASSLEDEKLFF.

The J gene is TRBJ1-4, the V gene TRBV5-1, with D maybe TRBD1 (6 bases). V lost 3 bases, J lost 6 bases, and 12 bases lay in between. The CDR3 is made up of 14 amino acids. The germline gives CDR1 SGHRS, CDR2 YFSETQ. The CDR3 bases are TGCGCCAGCAGCTCTGGGACATCCTATGAAAAACTGTTTTTT. Translated, it gives CASSSGTSYEKLFF.

This clone turned up a few times. This chain joins TRBV5-1 and TRBJ2-3; 7 nucleotides match TRBD2. Germline V CDR1 and CDR2: SGHRS, YFSETQ. V lost 5 bases to trimming and J lost 1 base; unmatched junction nucleotides: 4. This CDR3 has 14 residues. The CDR3 DNA reads as TGCGCCAGCAGTCGCGGGAGCCGCACAGATACGCAGTATTTT. The encoded protein is CASSRGSRTDTQYF.

The chain recombines TRBV6-1 with TRBJ2-1; 8 bases are shared with TRBD2. CDR3 length equals 15 residues. The V gene's germline CDR1 is MNHNS and CDR2 SASEGT. Trimming cost V 5 bases and J 8 bases; bases outside gene matches: 11. CDR3 residues: CASSPWAGGRDEQFF. The CDR3 nucleotides are TGTGCCAGCAGTCCCTGGGCGGGAGGACGGGATGAGCAGTTCTTC.

J is TRBJ1-2 and V is TRBV25-1; a possible D gene is TRBD1 (6 bases). The ends were cut back, 4 bases at V and 3 bases at J, with 9 bases in the middle. CDR3 length equals 13 residues. Germline assignment: CDR1 MGHDK and CDR2 SYGVNS. The CDR3 region is CASSGWTDYGYTF. Here the CDR3 DNA reads TGTGCCAGCAGTGGCTGGACAGACTATGGCTACACCTTC.

Only a few counts were recorded for this clone. The chain uses TRBV7-3 and TRBJ1-1, with D possibly being TRBD1 (6 bases). In germline, CDR1 is SGHTA, CDR2 FQGTGA. V was cut by 5 bases and J by 1 base, with 8 bases left in between. The CDR3 is 13 residues long. The CDR3 DNA sequence: TGTGCCAGCAGCCGGACAGAGAACACTGAAGCTTTCTTT. Amino acids: CASSRTENTEAFF.

This clone turned up a few times. This chain uses TRBV6-5 with TRBJ2-1; D gene unclear. Trimming shortened V by 2 bases and J by 11 bases, and 13 bases separated the two germline ends. The CDR3 runs 13 residues. Germline V lookup: CDR1 MNHEY, CDR2 SVGAGI. CDR3 nucleotide sequence: TGTGCCAGCAGTTACCCCTTGTCAGTCCAGCAGTTCTTC. This gives the protein CASSYPLSVQQFF.